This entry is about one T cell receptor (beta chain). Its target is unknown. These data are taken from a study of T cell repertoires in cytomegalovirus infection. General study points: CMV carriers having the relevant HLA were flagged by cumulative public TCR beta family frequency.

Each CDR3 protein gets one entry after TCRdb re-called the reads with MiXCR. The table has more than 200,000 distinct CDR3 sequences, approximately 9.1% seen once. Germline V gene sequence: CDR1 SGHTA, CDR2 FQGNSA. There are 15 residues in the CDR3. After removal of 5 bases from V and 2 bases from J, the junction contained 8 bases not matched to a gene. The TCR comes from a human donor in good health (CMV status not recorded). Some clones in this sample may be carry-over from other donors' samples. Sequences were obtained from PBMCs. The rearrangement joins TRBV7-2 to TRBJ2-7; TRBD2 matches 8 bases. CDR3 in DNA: TGTGCCAGCAGCCCAGCGGGGGCCCAACCCTACGAGCAGTACTTC. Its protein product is CASSPAGAQPYEQYF.